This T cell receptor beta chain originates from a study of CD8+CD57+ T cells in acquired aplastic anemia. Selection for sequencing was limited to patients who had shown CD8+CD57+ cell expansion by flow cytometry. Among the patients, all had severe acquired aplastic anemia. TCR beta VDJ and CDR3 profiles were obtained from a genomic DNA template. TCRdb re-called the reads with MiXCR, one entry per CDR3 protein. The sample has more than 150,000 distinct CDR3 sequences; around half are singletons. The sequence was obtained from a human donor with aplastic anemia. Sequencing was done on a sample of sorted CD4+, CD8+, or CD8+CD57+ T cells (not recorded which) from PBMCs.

In DNA form, the CDR3 reads TGCAGCGTTGGGTCCGACTACGAGCAGTACTTC. This codes for CSVGSDYEQYF. The V call is TRBV29-1, the J call TRBJ2-7; D ambiguous. V was pared by 4 bases and J by 3 bases, with 7 bases between. Germline V gene data show CDR1 as SQVTM and CDR2 as ANQGSEA. CDR3 length: 11 amino acids.